The next 14 T cell receptor beta chains were all read from a single sample in a study of blood T cell repertoires in COVID-19. Clones were sequenced by immunoSEQ multiplex PCR, and TCRdb holds only the in-frame ones, with some missing. Of about 40,000 clones listed, roughly 90% are singletons. Material: peripheral blood. The receptor set was obtained from a woman older than 75 with active COVID-19.

The gene calls are TRBV28 and TRBJ2-7; TRBD2 matches 7 bases. CDR1 is MDHEN and CDR2 is SYDVKM in the germline V gene. The CDR3 consists of 14 residues. V shed 4 bases, J shed 2 bases, and the junction held 5 bases outside the gene matches. The CDR3 coding sequence is TGTGCCAGCAGTTCGGGGGGTCCCACCTACGAGCAGTACTTC. Translation: CASSSGGPTYEQYF.

V usage is TRBV2 and J usage is TRBJ1-2; 8 bases are a match to TRBD1. This CDR3 spans 14 amino acids. V was clipped by 5 bases and J by 0 bases; unmatched bases: 2. Germline values: CDR1 SNHLY, CDR2 FYNNEI. This CDR3 reads CASSRTGTNYGYTF. In DNA form, the CDR3 reads TGTGCCAGCAGTCGGACAGGGACTAACTATGGCTACACCTTC.

This clone was observed once. CDR3 nucleotide sequence: TGTGCCAGCTCACGAACTTACGGCGGGGAGGTTACTGGGGGAAACAATGAGCAGTTCTTC. Its translation is CASSRTYGGEVTGGNNEQFF. V is TRBV18 and J is TRBJ2-1; D may be TRBD2 (6 bases). V lost 4 bases and J lost 5, with 30 bases in between. This CDR3 has 20 residues. The germline CDR1 and CDR2 sequences are KGHSH and LQKENI.

V gene TRBV11-2 combines with J gene TRBJ1-2; D is possibly TRBD1 (5 bases). The CDR3 consists of 13 residues. Between the trimmed V and J ends, which lost 5 bases and 7 bases, there was a span of 14 bases. CDR1 is SGHAT and CDR2 is FQNNGV in the germline V gene. As DNA, the CDR3 is TGTGCCAGCAGCCCGATAGGGGCGCGTGGCTACACCTTC. Amino acids: CASSPIGARGYTF. Complete variable domain (other parts from reference TRBV11-2 and TRBJ1-2): EAGVAQSPRYKIIEKRQSVAFWCNPISGHATLYWYQQILGQGPKLLIQFQNNGVVDDSQLPKDRFSAERLKGVDSTLKIQPAKLEDSAVYLCASSPIGARGYTFGSGTRLTVV.

This chain joins TRBV6-1 and TRBJ2-3; D gene uncertain. V was clipped by 2 bases and J by 4 bases, with 7 bases between them. There are 13 residues in the CDR3. From germline, CDR1 is MNHNS and CDR2 SASEGT. CDR3 nucleotide sequence: TGTGCCAGCAGTGAAATGGGCCCAGATACGCAGTATTTT. This codes for CASSEMGPDTQYF.

Worth noting for this clone: The limits of the CDR3 on the DNA are not certain, so only TCRdb's listed CDR3 is given. The V call is TRBV28, the J call TRBJ1-6; the listed D gene, TRBD1, was not tested against the DNA. CDR1 is MDHEN, CDR2 SYDVKM, per germline. A total of 17 residues make up the CDR3, ends included. The CDR3 reads CASSFFGQGAYNSPLHF.

The chain carries TRBV2 and TRBJ2-3, with TRBD2 identical over 8 bases. This CDR3 is built from 15 residues. CDR1 and CDR2 from the germline V gene are SNHLY and FYNNEI. V dropped 6 bases and J dropped 2; count of bases not matched to a gene: 7. In DNA form, the CDR3 reads TGTGCCAGCAGCCTACTAGCGGTGATCACAGATACGCAGTATTTT. It translates to CASSLLAVITDTQYF.

The rearrangement uses TRBV2 and TRBJ2-2; TRBD2 agrees at 12 bases. V dropped 3 bases and J dropped 0; count of bases not matched to a gene: 5. This CDR3 spans 18 amino acids. Looked up from germline, CDR1 is SNHLY and CDR2 is FYNNEI. In nucleotides, the CDR3 is TGTGCCAGCAGTGAGACGACTAGCGGGGGACCGAACACCGGGGAGCTGTTTTTT. Residues: CASSETTSGGPNTGELFF.

The rearrangement uses TRBV9 and TRBJ1-2; D gene unclear. The germline V gene has CDR1 SGDLS and CDR2 YYNGEE. The ends were cut back, 7 bases at V and 0 bases at J, with 10 bases in the middle. This CDR3 is built from 13 residues. The CDR3 loop reads CASAGLPNYGYTF. CDR3 nucleotide sequence: TGTGCCAGCGCCGGACTGCCTAACTATGGCTACACCTTC.

The chain has TRBV28 and TRBJ2-7, with 9 nucleotides matching TRBD1. After removal of 6 bases from V and 3 bases from J, the junction contained 3 bases not matched to a gene. Germline V gives CDR1 MDHEN, CDR2 SYDVKM. This CDR3 region has 13 residues. The CDR3 here is CASRGQGVYEQYF. The CDR3 DNA sequence: TGTGCCAGCAGGGGACAGGGAGTCTACGAGCAGTACTTC.

This rearrangement joins TRBV4-3 to TRBJ2-2; TRBD1 matches at 9 bases. The trim removed 3 bases at V and 6 bases at J, leaving 2 bases unmatched. The CDR3 sequence is 14 residues long. Germline lookup yields CDR1 LGHNA and CDR2 YSLEER. The CDR3 protein is CASSHRTGAGELFF. The CDR3 coding sequence is TGCGCCAGCAGCCATCGGACAGGGGCCGGGGAGCTGTTTTTT.

Comment on this clone: Other DNA variants within this sample encode the same CDR3. This chain uses TRBV6-5 with TRBJ1-1, with D possibly TRBD1 on 6 matching bases. Germline CDR1 reads MNHEY; CDR2 reads SVGAGI. The CDR3 contains 12 residues. Trimming took 6 bases from V and 8 from J, leaving 13 bases between them. CDR3 bases: TGTGCCAGCAGCACAGGACAGATGGAAGCTTTCTTT. Protein product: CASSTGQMEAFF.

The chain recombines TRBV19 with TRBJ1-6, with a tentative D call TRBD1 (6 bases). The V and J ends lost 6 bases and 11 bases respectively, with 23 bases between them. Germline assignment: CDR1 LNHDA and CDR2 SQIVND (reference sequence). The CDR3 loop spans 16 amino acids. The CDR3 nucleotides read TGTGCCAGTAGACAAAACCACAGGGTATCCTTGGCACCCCTCCACTTT. It codes for CASRQNHRVSLAPLHF.

The chain combines TRBV15 with TRBJ1-1, with TRBD1 matching over 7 bases. The germline CDR1 and CDR2 sequences are LNHNV and YYDKDF (reference sequence). With V trimmed by 0 bases and J by 9 bases, 10 bases remained unmatched. The length of the CDR3 is 15 residues. The CDR3: CATSRDRTGSNQAFF. For the CDR3, the DNA is TGTGCCACCAGCAGAGATCGGACAGGTTCTAATCAAGCTTTCTTT.